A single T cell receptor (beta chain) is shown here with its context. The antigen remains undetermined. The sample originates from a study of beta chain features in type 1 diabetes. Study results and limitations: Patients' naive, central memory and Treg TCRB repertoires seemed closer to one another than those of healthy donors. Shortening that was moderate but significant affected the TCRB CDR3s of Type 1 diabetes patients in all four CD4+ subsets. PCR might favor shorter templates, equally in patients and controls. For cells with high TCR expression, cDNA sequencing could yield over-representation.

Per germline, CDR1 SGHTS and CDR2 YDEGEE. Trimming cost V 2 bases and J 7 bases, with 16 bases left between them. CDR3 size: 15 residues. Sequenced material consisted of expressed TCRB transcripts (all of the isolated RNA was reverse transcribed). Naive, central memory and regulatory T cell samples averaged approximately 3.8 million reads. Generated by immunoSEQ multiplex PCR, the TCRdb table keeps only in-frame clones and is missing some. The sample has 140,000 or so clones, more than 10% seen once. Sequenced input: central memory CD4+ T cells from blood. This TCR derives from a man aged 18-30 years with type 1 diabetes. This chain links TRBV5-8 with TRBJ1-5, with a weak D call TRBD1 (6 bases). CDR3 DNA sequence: TGTGCCAGCAGCTTAGATCAGGGGCTGAGCCAGCCCCAGCATTTT. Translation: CASSLDQGLSQPQHF.